This T cell receptor (beta chain) was recorded in a study of low-dose radiotherapy and immunotherapy resistance in tumors. Time point described: after trial treatment. As for treatment: LDRT plus nivolumab, ipilimumab, low-dose cyclophosphamide and aspirin (RACIN trial). This CDR3 is 16 amino acids long. V was clipped by 6 bases and J by 0 bases, with 12 bases between them. Per germline, CDR1 SNHLY and CDR2 FYNNEI. The table lists this clonotype with many counts. With TRAV- and TRBV-specific primers, first-strand cDNA was made, covering the alpha and beta chains. Amplification of TCRs used a constant-region primer and V-primer adapter for 20 PCR cycles. In vitro transcription amplified the mRNA that had been isolated. One entry per CDR3 protein, called by TCRdb with MiXCR from the reads. The sample contains about 44,000 distinct CDR3 sequences, 25% to 30% of which appear only once.

Specimen: PBMCs, collected after low-dose radiotherapy plus immunotherapy. The rearrangement links TRBV2 to TRBJ1-6; D remains unclear. This receptor was obtained from a male donor with prostate cancer. In DNA form, the CDR3 reads TGTGCCAGCAGACCCGATAGAGTCTCCTATAATTCACCCCTCCACTTT. Protein: CASRPDRVSYNSPLHF.